This entry describes one T cell receptor (beta chain). Its cognate antigen is unknown. It was via CD45RO/CCR7/CD25/CD127/CD95/CD27 that CD4+ naive, central memory, regulatory and stem cell-like memory cells were sorted. The data were obtained in a study of beta chain features in type 1 diabetes. Whole-study findings and limits: cDNA-based sequencing might over-represent cells highly expressing TCR. At VDJ recombination sites, type 1 diabetes patients had fewer insertions and more deleted nucleotides.

The whole isolated RNA underwent reverse transcription, so sequencing captured expressed TCRB transcripts. Only in-frame clones appear in the TCRdb table, and some are missing; sequencing was by immunoSEQ multiplex PCR. The data contain 680,000 or so clones, around a sixth of them singletons. The CDR3 has 17 residues. From germline, CDR1 is LGHNA and CDR2 YSLEER. Trimming left V 0 bases short and J 0 bases short, with 14 bases between. This clonotype was obtained from a man younger than 35 in good health. The chain employs TRBV4-3 and TRBJ1-2; D remains ambiguous. Source material: naive CD4+ T cells from blood. The DNA of the CDR3 is TGCGCCAGCAGCCAAGATCGCGCAACAGCCACTAACTATGGCTACACCTTC. It specifies CASSQDRATATNYGYTF.